The 27 T cell receptor beta chains given below trace back to one sample, sequenced in a study of blood T cell repertoires in COVID-19. Assay: immunoSEQ multiplex PCR; the TCRdb copy retains only in-frame clones and omits some. The table records 110,000 or so clones, 81% of them present only once. Sequencing input: peripheral blood. The receptors derive from a human donor in a cohort sampled during active COVID-19.

A word on this clone: Additional DNA sequences in this sample encode the identical CDR3. The CDR3 DNA reads as TGTGCCAGCAGCCGAGACAGGGTCGGCTACACCTTC. This translates into CASSRDRVGYTF. The chain has TRBV3-1 (or the pseudogene TRBV3-2) and TRBJ1-2, with 7 nucleotides matching TRBD1. The V segment lost 4 bases and the J segment 8 bases; nucleotides outside the gene matches: 4. This CDR3 is built from 12 residues. Germline lookup yields CDR1 LGHDT and CDR2 YNNKEL (reference sequence).

V usage is TRBV7-9 and J usage is TRBJ2-5; 9 bases map to TRBD1. J lost 7 bases, V lost 3 bases, and 9 bases had no gene match. CDR3 length: 15 amino acids. Germline CDR1 reads SEHNR; CDR2 reads FQNEAQ (reference sequence). CDR3 region: CASSFEQGARGTQYF. The CDR3 DNA reads as TGTGCCAGCAGCTTCGAACAGGGGGCGCGGGGGACCCAGTACTTC.

This clone is a singleton in its sample. The genes are TRBV25-1 and TRBJ2-5; 8 positions agree with TRBD2. Germline lookup yields CDR1 MGHDK and CDR2 SYGVNS. The CDR3 has 18 residues. J was trimmed by 0 bases and V by 0 bases; bases with no gene match: 9. The CDR3, as DNA: TGTGCCAGCAGTGAATATACCCCAAGACTAGCGTACCAAGAGACCCAGTACTTC. It codes for CASSEYTPRLAYQETQYF.

The chain employs TRBV19 and TRBJ2-1; 7 bases match TRBD1. Per germline, CDR1 LNHDA and CDR2 SQIVND (reference sequence). J lost 12 bases, V lost 5 bases, and 10 bases had no gene match. The CDR3 is made up of 13 amino acids. The CDR3 nucleotides read TGTGCCAGTAGTGTACAAGACAGGGTTGGGCAGTTCTTC. Its translation is CASSVQDRVGQFF. Looking up the rest from reference TRBV19 and TRBJ2-1 gives the full variable domain: DGGITQSPKYLFRKEGQNVTLSCEQNLNHDAMYWYRQDPGQGLRLIYYSQIVNDFQKGDIAEGYSVSREKKESFPLTVTSAQKNPTAFYLCASSVQDRVGQFFGPGTRLTVL.

The V and J genes are TRBV6-1 and TRBJ1-4; D unclear. CDR3 length: 13 residues. V was trimmed by 2 bases and J by 8 bases, leaving 9 bases between them. The germline V gene has CDR1 MNHNS and CDR2 SASEGT. CDR3 amino acids: CASSESGGEKLFF. CDR3 in DNA: TGTGCCAGCAGTGAATCAGGCGGGGAAAAACTGTTTTTT.

The chain joins TRBV2 to TRBJ1-1, with a tentative D call TRBD1 (6 bases). Trimming shortened V by 6 bases and J by 0 bases, and 17 bases separated the two germline ends. Germline CDR1 is SNHLY and CDR2 is FYNNEI. The CDR3 is made up of 16 amino acids. The CDR3 DNA is TGTGCCAGCAGAATCAGTGCCAACAGGGTGAACACTGAAGCTTTCTTT. Translating it yields CASRISANRVNTEAFF. Supplemented by reference TRBV2 and TRBJ1-1, the full variable domain reads EPEVTQTPSHQVTQMGQEVILRCVPISNHLYFYWYRQILGQKVEFLVSFYNNEISEKSEIFDDQFSVERPDGSNFTLKIRSTKLEDSAMYFCASRISANRVNTEAFFGQGTRLTVV.

The chain combines TRBV5-1 with TRBJ2-3; D might be TRBD1 (6 bases). CDR3 length equals 13 residues. Trimming left V 2 bases short and J 3 bases short, with 7 bases between. Germline V gene sequence: CDR1 SGHRS, CDR2 YFSETQ. The DNA for the CDR3 is TGCGCCAGCAGCTTTCAGGGGACAGATACGCAGTATTTT. Translation: CASSFQGTDTQYF.

The chain links TRBV5-1 to TRBJ2-7, with TRBD1 identical over 7 bases. V lost 4 bases and J lost 3; bases outside the gene matches: 10. The germline V gene encodes CDR1 SGHRS and CDR2 YFSETQ. The CDR3 extends over 15 amino acids. The CDR3 spells CASSQSGGYGYEQYF. The DNA of the CDR3 is TGCGCCAGCAGCCAATCAGGGGGTTACGGCTACGAGCAGTACTTC.

The chain links TRBV23-1 to TRBJ2-4; 14 nucleotides align to TRBD2. TRBV23-1 is reported as an ORF; its role is uncertain. The CDR3 runs 22 residues. V shed 7 bases, J shed 3 bases, and the junction held 23 bases outside the gene matches. The CDR3 spells CASNTGTSGRDGMFIDKNIQYF. CDR3 coding DNA: TGCGCCAGCAACACCGGGACTAGCGGGAGAGACGGTATGTTTATCGACAAAAACATTCAGTACTTC.

The J gene is TRBJ1-1, the V gene TRBV28; no clear D. Germline CDR1 reads MDHEN; CDR2 reads SYDVKM. The length of the CDR3 is 12 residues. V was shortened by 3 bases and J by 11 bases, with 13 bases between the two germline ends. This CDR3 is CASSFERLKAFF. Written as DNA, the CDR3 is TGTGCCAGCAGTTTTGAGCGGCTGAAGGCTTTCTTT. Together with reference TRBV28 and TRBJ1-1, the CDR3 gives the full variable domain: DVKVTQSSRYLVKRTGEKVFLECVQDMDHENMFWYRQDPGLGLRLIYFSYDVKMKEKGDIPEGYSVSREKKERFSLILESASTNQTSMYLCASSFERLKAFFGQGTRLTVV.

The chain combines TRBV11-3 with TRBJ1-2; weak D call: TRBD1 (6 bases). Germline V lookup: CDR1 SGHNT, CDR2 YENEEA. V lost 1 base and J lost 6, with 9 bases in between. The CDR3 runs 13 residues. The chain's CDR3 is CASSLAQGNGYTF. The CDR3 nucleotides read TGTGCCAGCAGCTTAGCACAGGGTAATGGCTACACCTTC. The variable domain in full, with the rest retrieved from reference TRBV11-3 and TRBJ1-2, is EAGVVQSPRYKIIEKKQPVAFWCNPISGHNTLYWYLQNLGQGPELLIRYENEEAVDDSQLPKDRFSAERLKGVDSTLKIQPAELGDSAVYLCASSLAQGNGYTFGSGTRLTVV.

This chain links TRBV5-6 with TRBJ2-7, with D possibly TRBD1 on 6 matching bases. Germline V lookup: CDR1 SGHDT, CDR2 YYEEEE. The CDR3 covers 15 residues. Trimming pared 0 bases from V and 6 bases from J, leaving 16 bases between. This chain's CDR3 is CASSLGQVDSGEQYF. CDR3 nucleotides: TGTGCCAGCAGCTTGGGACAGGTGGATTCGGGCGAGCAGTACTTC.

This chain joins TRBV19 and TRBJ1-2, with D uncertain. Germline V CDR1 and CDR2: LNHDA, SQIVND (reference sequence). V lost 4 bases and J lost 3, with 9 bases in between. This CDR3 contains 13 residues. Here the CDR3 reads CASSKGADYGYTF. CDR3 nucleotide sequence: TGTGCCAGTAGTAAGGGAGCCGACTATGGCTACACCTTC.

The chain links TRBV28 to TRBJ1-5; 10 bases line up with TRBD1. Germline CDR1 MDHEN, CDR2 SYDVKM. The CDR3 has 21 residues. Trimming cost V 1 base and J 2 bases; bases outside gene matches: 17. The CDR3 loop reads CASSLSSGRTGGNLGNQPQHF. CDR3 in DNA: TGTGCCAGCAGTTTATCGAGCGGGAGGACAGGGGGAAATCTAGGCAATCAGCCCCAGCATTTT.

This clone came up once. The chain carries TRBV2 and TRBJ1-5; D unclear. The germline V gene encodes CDR1 SNHLY and CDR2 FYNNEI. The V gene lost 5 bases and the J gene lost 4 bases, with 12 bases spanning the gap. The CDR3 is 14 residues long. The CDR3 sequence is CASSINSGNQPQHF. In DNA, the CDR3 is TGTGCCAGCAGTATAAACAGCGGGAATCAGCCCCAGCATTTT.

In DNA form, the CDR3 reads TGTGCCAGCATCCCTTCCTTGCAGGGACAAGAGACCCAGTACTTC. Protein sequence: CASIPSLQGQETQYF. The chain is built from TRBV7-9 and TRBJ2-5; possibly TRBD1 for D (5 bases). The V gene lost 7 bases and the J gene lost 2 bases, with 17 bases spanning the gap. The CDR3 loop spans 15 amino acids. In germline, CDR1 is SEHNR, CDR2 FQNEAQ (reference sequence).

The chain uses TRBV7-8 and TRBJ1-5; the D gene is possibly TRBD1 (6 bases). The CDR3 covers 13 residues. Per germline, CDR1 SGHVS and CDR2 FQNEAQ. The V gene lost 10 bases and the J gene lost 6 bases, with 16 bases spanning the gap. This CDR3 is CATSGGGFQPQHF. The CDR3, as DNA: TGTGCCACCTCGGGGGGCGGATTTCAGCCCCAGCATTTT.

There are a few counts of this clone. The chain is built from TRBV5-4 and TRBJ1-1; the D is unclear. V shed 0 bases and J shed 1 base, with 10 bases lying between them. CDR1 is SGHNT and CDR2 is YYREEE in the germline V gene (reference sequence). This CDR3 region has 15 residues. In DNA, the CDR3 is TGTGCCAGCAGCTTGGCGGGAGGACCGAACACTGAAGCTTTCTTT. Translation: CASSLAGGPNTEAFF.

This clone was found a few times. The V call is TRBV6-5, the J call TRBJ2-1; the D gene is possibly TRBD1 (5 bases). With 5 bases removed from V and 10 bases from J, the gap between germline ends came to 9 bases. The CDR3 spans 11 residues. In germline, CDR1 is MNHEY, CDR2 SVGAGI. CDR3 sequence reads: CASSQGGEQFF. In DNA, the CDR3 is TGTGCCAGCAGTCAGGGTGGGGAGCAGTTCTTC.

This clone has just a few counts. The CDR3 spells CATSRAWGLYEQYF. DNA of the CDR3: TGTGCCACCAGCAGAGCTTGGGGACTGTACGAGCAGTACTTC. The chain recombines TRBV15 with TRBJ2-7; perhaps TRBD2 as D (6 bases). CDR1 LNHNV and CDR2 YYDKDF come from the germline V gene (reference sequence). The ends were cut back, 1 base at V and 4 bases at J, with 11 bases in the middle. There are 14 residues in the CDR3.

V is TRBV29-1 and J is TRBJ1-2; maybe TRBD1 (6 bases). Germline V gene lookup returns CDR1 SQVTM and CDR2 ANQGSEA. This CDR3 contains 16 residues. Trimming left V 4 bases short and J 5 bases short, with 23 bases between. The CDR3: CSVVLSGGARQYGYTF. The CDR3 DNA sequence: TGCAGCGTTGTATTAAGTGGGGGGGCGCGTCAATATGGCTACACCTTC.

The chain employs TRBV9 and TRBJ2-2; 8 bases match TRBD2. The CDR3 is 17 amino acids. Germline V gives CDR1 SGDLS, CDR2 YYNGEE. The J segment lost 4 bases and the V segment lost 2 bases, leaving 10 bases of the junction unmatched. The CDR3 DNA reads as TGTGCCAGCAGCGTCGGGCGGGGGGCGTGGGCCACCGGGGAGCTGTTTTTT. Translation gives CASSVGRGAWATGELFF.

This chain uses TRBV2 with TRBJ1-2; no definite D call. The length of the CDR3 is 15 residues. Germline V gives CDR1 SNHLY, CDR2 FYNNEI. V gave up 2 bases and J gave up 7 bases, with 17 bases separating them. CDR3 in amino acids: CASSESRGRAGGYTF. As DNA, the CDR3 is TGTGCCAGCAGTGAATCGCGGGGAAGAGCGGGTGGCTACACCTTC.

The genes are TRBV19 and TRBJ2-1, with TRBD2 as a possible D gene (5 bases). There are 16 residues in the CDR3. Trimming cost V 6 bases and J 0 bases, with 15 bases left between them. In germline, CDR1 is LNHDA, CDR2 SQIVND (reference sequence). The CDR3 DNA sequence: TGTGCCAGTAGATATGAGGGAGACCTCTCCTACAATGAGCAGTTCTTC. This gives the protein CASRYEGDLSYNEQFF.

This chain links TRBV29-1 with TRBJ1-2; D perhaps matches TRBD1 (5 bases). Deletions cut 7 bases from V and 6 bases from J, with 15 bases between. Germline CDR1 and CDR2: SQVTM and ANQGSEA. The CDR3 totals 12 residues. CDR3 coding DNA: TGCAGCGCGGGGACCTGGGGGGATGGCTACACCTTC. It translates to CSAGTWGDGYTF.

The rearrangement uses TRBV27 and TRBJ2-1; 7 positions match TRBD2. This CDR3 contains 16 residues. The V and J ends lost 5 bases and 5 bases, in that order; junction bases with no gene match: 12. Germline V gene data show CDR1 as MNHEY and CDR2 as SMNVEV (reference sequence). The chain's CDR3 is CASSSAGAGVNNEQFF. The CDR3 region has the DNA TGTGCCAGCAGTAGCGCCGGGGCGGGAGTAAACAATGAGCAGTTCTTC.

In DNA, the CDR3 is TGTGCCAGCAGCTCGGGACTAGCGGGGGTAGTGGAGCAGTTCTTC. Its protein product is CASSSGLAGVVEQFF. This rearrangement joins TRBV7-2 to TRBJ2-1; TRBD2 aligns across 14 bases. CDR1 and CDR2 from the germline V gene are SGHTA and FQGNSA. The CDR3 extends over 15 amino acids. Trimming at V came to 4 bases and at J to 10 bases, leaving 6 bases not matched to a gene.